The 24 T cell receptor beta chains reported below all come from one sample, sequenced in a study of cytomegalovirus exposure and HLA in healthy donors. This PCR relied on a set of 60 Vbeta primers and 13 Jbeta primers. Assay used: immunoSEQ multiplex PCR; TCRdb lists only in-frame clones, some missing. This sample's table has about 190,000 clones. The sample consisted of PBMCs. Every receptor here comes from a woman in her twenties or thirties in good health and CMV-seropositive.

V is TRBV19 and J is TRBJ2-1, with 13 bases identical to TRBD2. Germline lookup yields CDR1 LNHDA and CDR2 SQIVND (reference sequence). V lost 6 bases to trimming and J lost 7 bases; unmatched junction nucleotides: 12. The CDR3 loop spans 17 amino acids. CDR3 nucleotide sequence: TGTGCCAGTAGGATCACTGGACTAGCGGGAGCCCAGAATGAGCAGTTCTTC. This gives the protein CASRITGLAGAQNEQFF. Using reference TRBV19 and TRBJ2-1 for the parts outside the CDR3, the full variable domain is DGGITQSPKYLFRKEGQNVTLSCEQNLNHDAMYWYRQDPGQGLRLIYYSQIVNDFQKGDIAEGYSVSREKKESFPLTVTSAQKNPTAFYLCASRITGLAGAQNEQFFGPGTRLTVL.

This chain links TRBV5-1 with TRBJ2-5; 9 nucleotides agree with TRBD1. V lost 2 bases to trimming and J lost 5 bases; unmatched junction nucleotides: 7. From germline, CDR1 is SGHRS and CDR2 YFSETQ. The CDR3 is made up of 15 amino acids. The CDR3 sequence: CASSFRDREGETQYF. CDR3 coding DNA: TGCGCCAGCAGCTTTAGGGACAGGGAAGGCGAGACCCAGTACTTC.

The CDR3 spells CATRPSTNEKLFF. CDR3 nucleotide sequence: TGCGCCACGCGTCCCTCAACTAATGAAAAACTGTTTTTT. The chain employs TRBV5-1 and TRBJ1-4, with D unclear. Germline CDR1 is SGHRS and CDR2 is YFSETQ. This CDR3 region has 13 residues. V was cut by 9 bases and J by 0 bases, with 9 bases left in between.

The chain joins TRBV7-2 to TRBJ2-1; tentative D call: TRBD1 (5 bases). The CDR3 length is 14 residues. The V gene lost 8 bases and the J gene lost 5 bases, with 16 bases spanning the gap. Germline CDR1 and CDR2: SGHTA and FQGNSA. CDR3 bases: TGTGCCAGCTCCTGGGTGGCAGGGAACAATGAGCAGTTCTTC. It translates to CASSWVAGNNEQFF.

The V and J genes are TRBV25-1 and TRBJ2-3, with D maybe TRBD2 (6 bases). This CDR3 comprises 17 residues. V was shortened by 0 bases and J by 0 bases, with 13 bases between the two germline ends. Germline V gene data show CDR1 as MGHDK and CDR2 as SYGVNS. CDR3: CASSEYVAGTSTDTQYF. CDR3 in DNA: TGTGCCAGCAGTGAATATGTGGCAGGGACTAGCACAGATACGCAGTATTTT.

This sequence joins TRBV7-2 and TRBJ2-7, with 8 bases aligning to TRBD2. The V gene's germline CDR1 is SGHTA and CDR2 FQGNSA. V lost 3 bases to trimming and J lost 5 bases; unmatched junction nucleotides: 6. This CDR3 contains 14 residues. This CDR3 is CASSFIGRAHEQYF. CDR3 nucleotides: TGTGCCAGCAGCTTTATCGGGAGGGCCCACGAGCAGTACTTC.

This chain joins TRBV2 and TRBJ2-1; 10 bases are shared with TRBD2. The V segment lost 5 bases and the J segment 7 bases; nucleotides outside the gene matches: 11. The CDR3 has 16 residues. CDR1 and CDR2 from the germline V gene are SNHLY and FYNNEI. The DNA for the CDR3 is TGTGCCAGCAGTCGATCTAGCGGGAGAAGCGAGAATGAGCAGTTCTTC. It yields the protein CASSRSSGRSENEQFF.

The chain has TRBV18 and TRBJ1-1; 8 nucleotides match TRBD1. The length of the CDR3 is 17 residues. CDR1 and CDR2 from the germline V gene are KGHSH and LQKENI. J lost 4 bases, V lost 3 bases, and 13 bases had no gene match. The CDR3 sequence: CASSPILQGAGGTEAFF. The CDR3 DNA is TGTGCCAGCTCACCTATTCTGCAGGGGGCTGGGGGCACTGAAGCTTTCTTT.

The V gene is TRBV10-3, the J gene TRBJ1-2; no clear D gene. This CDR3 spans 12 amino acids. V was pared by 4 bases and J by 4 bases, with 7 bases between. Germline V gives CDR1 ENHRY, CDR2 SYGVKD. The CDR3 DNA reads TGTGCCATCAGTGCCGGCGGCTATGGCTACACCTTC. It codes for CAISAGGYGYTF.

V is TRBV4-1 and J is TRBJ1-5; possibly TRBD1 for D (5 bases). Trimming took 0 bases from V and 6 from J, leaving 12 bases between them. The length of the CDR3 is 15 residues. Germline CDR1 is MGHRA and CDR2 is YSYEKL. As DNA, the CDR3 is TGCGCCAGCAGCCAAGATCCAGGGATAGGTCAGCCCCAGCATTTT. Protein product: CASSQDPGIGQPQHF.

The rearrangement links TRBV7-9 to TRBJ2-7, with D perhaps matching TRBD2 (5 bases). CDR1 and CDR2 (germline): SEHNR, FQNEAQ (reference sequence). CDR3 size: 11 residues. Trimming cost V 5 bases and J 10 bases, with 12 bases left between them. The CDR3 loop is CASSEYGDQYF. Here the CDR3 DNA reads TGTGCCAGCAGCGAATACGGGGATCAGTACTTC.

This CDR3 reads CAISVGDRGSGNTIYF. The CDR3 region has the DNA TGTGCCATCAGTGTGGGGGACAGGGGCTCTGGAAACACCATATATTTT. J is TRBJ1-3 and V is TRBV10-3; TRBD1 agrees at 10 bases. CDR3 length: 16 amino acids. CDR1 and CDR2 (germline): ENHRY, SYGVKD. The V gene end was trimmed by 4 bases and the J gene end by 0 bases; junction bases not matched to a gene: 3.

The V gene is TRBV7-9, the J gene TRBJ2-1, with 7 bases fitting TRBD1. This CDR3 comprises 16 residues. The germline V gene encodes CDR1 SEHNR and CDR2 FQNEAQ (reference sequence). The V gene end was trimmed by 4 bases and the J gene end by 5 bases; junction bases not matched to a gene: 11. The CDR3 loop is CASSSTDRALNNEQFF. CDR3 nucleotides: TGTGCCAGCAGCTCCACTGACAGGGCCTTAAACAATGAGCAGTTCTTC.

The CDR3 nucleotides read TGTGCCAGCAGACCAACAGGGGCCCAACGGGCCCAGTACTTC. Translated, it gives CASRPTGAQRAQYF. The chain has TRBV6-1 and TRBJ2-5; 7 bases fit TRBD1. This CDR3 has 14 amino acids. Trimming removed 6 bases from V and 9 bases from J; junction bases left unmatched: 13. Germline CDR1 and CDR2: MNHNS and SASEGT.

The V call is TRBV9, the J call TRBJ2-3, with TRBD2 identical over 12 bases. The junction had 6 bases not matched to a gene; V was cut back by 3 bases and J by 4 bases. The CDR3 extends over 16 amino acids. In germline, CDR1 is SGDLS, CDR2 YYNGEE. CDR3 residues: CASSALAGGGADTQYF. The CDR3 nucleotides read TGTGCCAGCAGCGCCCTAGCGGGAGGGGGGGCAGATACGCAGTATTTT.

This chain links TRBV18 with TRBJ1-4; tentatively, D is TRBD1 (5 bases). The CDR3 has 15 residues. Germline CDR1 reads KGHSH; CDR2 reads LQKENI. Trimming took off 3 bases at V and 4 bases at J, with 12 bases between the two ends. This CDR3 reads CASSPSGGYNEKLFF. In DNA form, the CDR3 reads TGTGCCAGCTCACCCTCGGGGGGATATAATGAAAAACTGTTTTTT.

This chain uses TRBV7-2 with TRBJ1-1; TRBD1 aligns across 7 bases. The CDR3 has 15 residues. Trimming removed 2 bases from V and 4 bases from J; junction bases left unmatched: 7. Germline loops: CDR1 SGHTA, CDR2 FQGNSA. CDR3 residues: CASSLYTGAGTEAFF. CDR3 DNA sequence: TGTGCCAGCAGCTTATATACAGGGGCGGGCACTGAAGCTTTCTTT. The complete variable domain, with remaining parts taken from reference TRBV7-2 and TRBJ1-1, reads GAGVSQSPSNKVTEKGKDVELRCDPISGHTALYWYRQSLGQGLEFLIYFQGNSAPDKSGLPSDRFSAERTGGSVSTLTIQRTQQEDSAVYLCASSLYTGAGTEAFFGQGTRLTVV.

This chain uses TRBV5-1 with TRBJ2-7, with TRBD1 identical over 8 bases. The ends lost 0 bases at V and 3 bases at J; junction bases unmatched: 5. Germline V gives CDR1 SGHRS, CDR2 YFSETQ. There are 15 residues in the CDR3. The CDR3 reads CASSLVQGAGYEQYF. CDR3 nucleotide sequence: TGCGCCAGCAGCTTGGTGCAGGGGGCGGGCTACGAGCAGTACTTC.

This rearrangement joins TRBV9 to TRBJ1-2; 9 bases are a match to TRBD1. Per the germline V gene, CDR1 is SGDLS and CDR2 is YYNGEE. V lost 3 bases and J lost 2; bases outside the gene matches: 5. This CDR3 comprises 15 residues. The CDR3 loop is CASSDSDRGNYGYTF. The CDR3 nucleotides read TGTGCCAGCAGCGATTCGGACAGGGGAAACTATGGCTACACCTTC. Full variable domain (rest looked up from reference TRBV9 and TRBJ1-2): DSGVTQTPKHLITATGQRVTLRCSPRSGDLSVYWYQQSLDQGLQFLIQYYNGEERAKGNILERFSAQQFPDLHSELNLSSLELGDSALYFCASSDSDRGNYGYTFGSGTRLTVV.

The chain carries TRBV5-1 and TRBJ2-7, with TRBD2 identical over 9 bases. The J segment lost 2 bases and the V segment lost 2 bases, leaving 5 bases of the junction unmatched. The CDR3 totals 15 residues. CDR1 SGHRS and CDR2 YFSETQ come from the germline V gene. CDR3 nucleotide sequence: TGCGCCAGCAGCTTAGTGCTAGCGGGACCCTACGAGCAGTACTTC. It encodes CASSLVLAGPYEQYF.

The chain recombines TRBV9 with TRBJ1-3, with D tentatively TRBD1 (6 bases). The CDR3 runs to 17 residues. CDR1 and CDR2 from the germline V gene are SGDLS and YYNGEE. Trimming removed 3 bases from V and 0 bases from J, with 16 bases in between. The CDR3 bases are TGTGCCAGCAGCGAAACAGGCTTAGGGGGCTCTGGAAACACCATATATTTT. Translated: CASSETGLGGSGNTIYF.

The chain has TRBV6-1 and TRBJ2-5; a weak D match, TRBD2 (6 bases). With the DNA end fitting TRBJ2-7 better, the J assignment may be wrong. The CDR3 totals 12 residues. Looked up from germline, CDR1 is MNHNS and CDR2 is SASEGT. CDR3 region: CASSGDRYEQYF. Here the CDR3 DNA reads TGTGCCAGTTCGGGGGATCGGTACGAGCAGTACTTC.

Details on this clone: Distinct nucleotide sequences in the sample also encode this CDR3. The V and J genes are TRBV7-9 and TRBJ2-7; D unresolved. This CDR3 spans 13 amino acids. The V end lost 2 bases, the J end lost 3 bases, and 8 bases lay between the germline ends. Germline loops: CDR1 SEHNR, CDR2 FQNEAQ (reference sequence). The CDR3 coding sequence is TGTGCCAGCAGCTTATTATCCGGCTACGAGCAGTACTTC. Protein product: CASSLLSGYEQYF.

The genes are TRBV5-6 and TRBJ1-6, with TRBD1 matching over 8 bases. Germline V lookup: CDR1 SGHDT, CDR2 YYEEEE. The CDR3 loop spans 16 amino acids. Unmatched junction bases numbered 12, after V lost 5 bases and J lost 8 bases. The CDR3 sequence: CASSGPGQAEHSPLHF. The DNA for the CDR3 is TGTGCCAGCAGTGGACCGGGACAGGCTGAGCATTCACCCCTCCACTTT.